This T cell receptor (beta chain) was recorded in a study of T-cell memory formation after mild COVID-19. The study's findings and limits: Later expanders leaned CD4+, whereas day 15 to 85 contracting clones were balanced CD4/CD8.

The authors produced TCR alpha and TCR beta cDNA libraries with sample barcodes and UMIs by 5'RACE using constant-segment primers. One entry per CDR3 protein results from TCRdb running MiXCR on the 5' RACE reads. The table lists tens of thousands of distinct CDR3 sequences, over 6.5% of them singletons, with 0.79% in the top ten. This clonotype was seen at least ten times. Its antigen is unknown. Deletions cut 1 base from V and 4 bases from J, with 10 bases between. The CDR3 loop spans 14 amino acids. Germline CDR1 is SEHNR and CDR2 is FQNEAQ (reference sequence). This sequence joins TRBV7-9 and TRBJ1-1; no clear D. Sequenced material: PBMCs or a T cell subset sorted from them (not recorded which). This clonotype was sampled from an adult who had mild COVID-19 (a few samples of this study predate the infection). Cell type and time point are not known. The CDR3 coding sequence is TGTGCCAGCAGCTTAGGCGCCAGTTTCACTGAAGCTTTCTTT. Protein: CASSLGASFTEAFF.